The 15 T cell receptor beta chains below come from one sample, sequenced in a study of technical replicates of blood from several donors. Repertoires were generated with immunoSEQ multiplex PCR, while TCRdb's copy carries only in-frame clones and drops some. This sample carries 98,000 or so clones, about 95% of them seen once, and the ten largest clones take about 0.21%. Sequencing used T cells isolated from PBMCs. These receptors all come from a human donor in good health.

The chain employs TRBV6-1 and TRBJ1-2, with D maybe TRBD1 (5 bases). The germline V gene has CDR1 MNHNS and CDR2 SASEGT. The CDR3 extends over 16 amino acids. Trimming stripped 1 base from V and 0 bases from J, with 12 bases between. Here the CDR3 reads CASSEVMTVPNYGYTF. CDR3 nucleotides: TGTGCCAGCAGTGAAGTAATGACAGTACCTAACTATGGCTACACCTTC.

This chain uses TRBV19 with TRBJ2-7, with 11 bases matching TRBD1. The V gene end was trimmed by 7 bases and the J gene end by 4 bases; junction bases not matched to a gene: 15. Germline CDR1 LNHDA, CDR2 SQIVND (reference sequence). This CDR3 contains 17 residues. DNA of the CDR3: TGTGCCAGTAACTCCTCTCCCCGGACAGGGGGCACATACGAGCAGTACTTC. Amino acids: CASNSSPRTGGTYEQYF.

The chain recombines TRBV5-6 with TRBJ2-6, with 8 bases lining up with TRBD1. After removal of 4 bases from V and 0 bases from J, the junction contained 6 bases not matched to a gene. The CDR3 contains 17 residues. The germline gives CDR1 SGHDT, CDR2 YYEEEE. In nucleotides, the CDR3 is TGTGCCAGCAGCAGGACAGGGCCTTACTCTGGGGCCAACGTCCTGACTTTC. Its protein product is CASSRTGPYSGANVLTF. Supplemented by reference TRBV5-6 and TRBJ2-6, the full variable domain reads DAGVTQSPTHLIKTRGQQVTLRCSPKSGHDTVSWYQQALGQGPQFIFQYYEEEERQRGNFPDRFSGHQFPNYSSELNVNALLLGDSALYLCASSRTGPYSGANVLTFGAGSRLTVL.

CDR3 sequence: CASSLTPSGSSTDTQYF. CDR3 nucleotide sequence: TGTGCCAGCAGCTTAACCCCTAGCGGGTCTAGCACAGATACGCAGTATTTT. The chain has TRBV7-3 and TRBJ2-3; 8 positions agree with TRBD2. The germline CDR1 and CDR2 sequences are SGHTA and FQGTGA. The V and J ends lost 0 bases and 0 bases, in that order; junction bases with no gene match: 5. The CDR3 has 17 amino acids. Together with reference TRBV7-3 and TRBJ2-3, the CDR3 gives the full variable domain: GAGVSQTPSNKVTEKGKYVELRCDPISGHTALYWYRQSLGQGPEFLIYFQGTGAADDSGLPNDRFFAVRPEGSVSTLKIQRTERGDSAVYLCASSLTPSGSSTDTQYFGPGTRLTVL.

This chain uses TRBV5-6 with TRBJ2-5; TRBD2 matches at 8 bases. This CDR3 contains 15 residues. V was pared by 2 bases and J by 4 bases, with 7 bases of the junction left unmatched. Germline-derived CDR1 and CDR2 are SGHDT and YYEEEE. The CDR3 coding sequence is TGTGCCAGCAGCTTAAGGACTAGCAGGCCAGAGACCCAGTACTTC. This codes for CASSLRTSRPETQYF.

J is TRBJ2-1 and V is TRBV9, with 7 bases identical to TRBD2. Germline loops: CDR1 SGDLS, CDR2 YYNGEE. The CDR3 totals 16 residues. The junction had 15 bases not matched to a gene; V was cut back by 2 bases and J by 10 bases. CDR3 bases: TGTGCCAGCAGCGTTAGCTCCGGGACCCAAGCGGGGGAGCAGTTCTTC. It codes for CASSVSSGTQAGEQFF.

This chain connects TRBV13 to TRBJ2-2; 11 bases fit TRBD1. This CDR3 comprises 17 residues. V shed 1 base, J shed 2 bases, and the junction held 3 bases outside the gene matches. CDR1 and CDR2 (germline): PRHDT, FYEKMQ (reference sequence). CDR3 residues: CASSLVDRGQNTGELFF. The CDR3 bases are TGTGCCAGCAGCTTAGTGGACAGGGGGCAAAACACCGGGGAGCTGTTTTTT.

This chain joins TRBV25-1 and TRBJ1-1; D is unresolved. The CDR3 spans 16 residues. V lost 1 base, J lost 4 bases, and 16 bases lay in between. CDR1 and CDR2 from the germline V gene are MGHDK and SYGVNS. The CDR3 sequence: CASSESLGRGITEAFF. The DNA for the CDR3 is TGTGCCAGCAGTGAATCTCTCGGCAGAGGAATCACTGAAGCTTTCTTT.

The gene calls are TRBV6-1 and TRBJ2-5; possible D gene TRBD2, 6 bases. TRBJ2-7 explains the end of the DNA better; the J call may be wrong. The CDR3 is 13 amino acids. Germline CDR1 is MNHNS and CDR2 is SASEGT. The CDR3, as DNA: TGTGCCAGCAGTGCGGGACTCACCTACGAGCAGTACTTC. Amino acids: CASSAGLTYEQYF.

This clone was seen just once. The V and J genes are TRBV28 and TRBJ1-2, with 8 bases aligning to TRBD1. The CDR3 has 13 residues. Germline V gene sequence: CDR1 MDHEN, CDR2 SYDVKM. With V trimmed by 6 bases and J by 3 bases, 3 bases remained unmatched. In nucleotides, the CDR3 is TGTGCCAGCAGATCGGGACAGGACTATGGCTACACCTTC. Amino acid sequence: CASRSGQDYGYTF.

The chain couples TRBV5-1 to TRBJ1-2, with D possibly matching TRBD1 (6 bases). The CDR3 is 13 amino acids. The V end was cut by 0 bases, the J end by 5 bases, with 8 bases between. CDR1 is SGHRS, CDR2 YFSETQ, per germline. Written as DNA, the CDR3 is TGCGCCAGCAGCTTGGGGACAGATTATGGCTACACCTTC. It is translated as CASSLGTDYGYTF.

The chain employs TRBV7-9 and TRBJ1-1, with D tentatively TRBD1 (5 bases). Germline CDR1 and CDR2: SEHNR and FQNEAQ (reference sequence). This CDR3 has 15 amino acids. Trimming removed 5 bases at V and 7 bases at J, with 20 bases between. The CDR3 coding sequence is TGTGCCAGCAGCAAACCCAGGGAGGGGCACAGTGAAGCTTTCTTT. Residues: CASSKPREGHSEAFF.

The V gene is TRBV19, the J gene TRBJ1-6, with 9 bases fitting TRBD1. V gave up 5 bases and J gave up 6 bases; unmatched junction bases: 5. The CDR3 loop spans 15 amino acids. Germline CDR1 is LNHDA and CDR2 is SQIVND (reference sequence). CDR3 DNA sequence: TGTGCCAGTAGTTCAGGGACAGGGAGTAATTCACCCCTCCACTTT. It specifies CASSSGTGSNSPLHF.

In its sample, this clone was seen once. The chain employs TRBV5-1 and TRBJ2-7, with 10 bases aligning to TRBD2. This CDR3 is 18 amino acids long. Germline CDR1 SGHRS, CDR2 YFSETQ. Unmatched junction bases numbered 14, after V lost 2 bases and J lost 3 bases. The chain's CDR3 is CASSLKGTSVSYGYEQYF. The CDR3, as DNA: TGCGCCAGCAGCTTAAAAGGGACTAGCGTATCGTACGGCTACGAGCAGTACTTC.

The V and J genes are TRBV29-1 and TRBJ2-2; 11 bases fit TRBD1. The germline V gene encodes CDR1 SQVTM and CDR2 ANQGSEA. The CDR3 is made up of 14 amino acids. V gave up 7 bases and J gave up 5 bases; unmatched junction bases: 6. CDR3 nucleotide sequence: TGCAGCGCGGGACAGGGGGTAAAGACCGGGGAGCTGTTTTTT. Protein sequence: CSAGQGVKTGELFF.